The table lists the clone carrying this T cell receptor beta chain with a few counts. Its antigen is currently unknown. The sample comes from a study of cytomegalovirus exposure and HLA in healthy donors. In the PCR, 60 Vbeta and 13 Jbeta primers were used. Repertoires were generated with immunoSEQ multiplex PCR, while TCRdb's copy carries only in-frame clones and drops some. The sample holds about 200,000 clones; roughly four fifths are singletons and the top ten take less than 2.5%. Study-wide findings and caveats: In vitro checks showed that a few CMV-associated chains really do target CMV antigens. As a later analysis showed, several of the most significant clusters appeared to be linked to common viral pathogens. TCR beta chains numbering more than 150 were designated cytomegalovirus-associated.

The receptor was isolated from a woman aged 30 to 39 in good health and CMV-seropositive. The material sequenced was PBMCs.

In nucleotides, the CDR3 is TGTGCCAGCACCATTGCCCAGAGGGAGACCCAGTACTTC. This sequence encodes CASTIAQRETQYF. The gene calls are TRBV7-2 and TRBJ2-5; no clear D. Germline CDR1 SGHTA, CDR2 FQGNSA. The ends were cut back, 7 bases at V and 5 bases at J, with 14 bases in the middle. This CDR3 spans 13 amino acids.